The entry below gives a single T cell receptor beta chain sequence along with its context. The CDR3 totals 16 residues. The V end was cut by 1 base, the J end by 5 bases, with 18 bases between. CDR1 is SGHRS and CDR2 is YFSETQ in the germline V gene. These data originate in a study of cytomegalovirus exposure and HLA in healthy donors. Only in-frame clones appear in the TCRdb table, and some are missing; sequencing was by immunoSEQ multiplex PCR. The sample lists approximately 230,000 clones, approximately 84% seen once, with about 12% in the top ten. The V gene is TRBV5-1, the J gene TRBJ1-1; possibly TRBD1 for D (5 bases). The sequenced material came from PBMCs. This receptor was obtained from a man younger than 35 in good health and CMV-seropositive. CDR3 amino acids: CASSLSALGPRTEAFF. CDR3 DNA sequence: TGCGCCAGCAGCTTGTCCGCTCTGGGGCCGCGGACTGAAGCTTTCTTT.